Below are 7 T cell receptor beta chains sequenced from a single sample in a study of CD8 T cells in ankylosing spondylitis. TCRdb processed the 5' RACE reads anew with MiXCR; each CDR3 protein has one entry. Here the sample spans some 200,000 distinct CDR3 sequences, 20% to 30% being singletons. Sequenced material: blood, either unsorted or a sorted T cell fraction (not recorded which). These receptors came from a male donor with ankylosing spondylitis or in good health (not recorded which).

Note on this clonotype: A much larger clonotype is one base distant, so this may be a read error. This rearrangement joins TRBV20-1 to TRBJ2-5; D may be TRBD2 (6 bases). Deletions cut 6 bases from V and 3 bases from J, with 20 bases between. Germline-derived CDR1 and CDR2 are DFQATT and SNEGSKA (reference sequence). The CDR3 sequence is 15 residues long. CDR3 region: CSAQGGKETKETQYF. The CDR3 DNA follows: TGCAGTGCCCAAGGCGGGAAAGAGACCAAAGAGACCCAGTACTTC.

The chain is built from TRBV5-1 and TRBJ1-1; 8 bases are a match to TRBD1. The CDR3 loop spans 13 amino acids. Germline V gene sequence: CDR1 SGHRS, CDR2 YFSETQ. The V gene end was trimmed by 4 bases and the J gene end by 4 bases; junction bases not matched to a gene: 3. The CDR3 sequence: CASSGTGGTEAFF. DNA of the CDR3: TGCGCCAGCAGCGGAACAGGGGGCACTGAAGCTTTCTTT.

Only a few counts were recorded for this clonotype. The chain recombines TRBV5-1 with TRBJ2-2; weak D call: TRBD2 (6 bases). V was trimmed by 0 bases and J by 3 bases, leaving 18 bases between them. Per the germline V gene, CDR1 is SGHRS and CDR2 is YFSETQ. The CDR3 sequence is 18 residues long. The DNA of the CDR3 is TGCGCCAGCAGCTTGGCATTAACGGCCGGGAGAGACACCGGGGAGCTGTTTTTT. It encodes CASSLALTAGRDTGELFF.

Ten or more counts support this clonotype. This sequence joins TRBV12-3 or TRBV12-4 and TRBJ2-5; D is ambiguous. The CDR3 loop spans 13 amino acids. Trimming cost V 6 bases and J 3 bases, with 11 bases left between them. CDR3 loop: CASSGSAKETQYF. CDR3 DNA: TGTGCCAGCAGCGGTTCGGCCAAAGAGACCCAGTACTTC.

This clonotype was detected a few times. The V and J genes are TRBV19 and TRBJ2-2; the match to TRBD1 covers 7 bases. With V trimmed by 3 bases and J by 4 bases, 8 bases remained unmatched. Germline V gene sequence: CDR1 LNHDA, CDR2 SQIVND (reference sequence). The CDR3 loop spans 16 amino acids. DNA of the CDR3: TGTGCCAGTAGTATTAGGGCAGGGGGTATCACCGGGGAGCTGTTTTTT. It yields the protein CASSIRAGGITGELFF.

This clonotype was detected many times. This sequence joins TRBV21-1 and TRBJ1-5. TRBV21-1 is tagged as a pseudogene. This CDR3 spans 14 amino acids. The CDR3 sequence is CASSACGGNQPQHF. The CDR3 bases are TGTGCCAGCAGCGCGTGCGGGGGCAATCAGCCCCAGCATTTT.

The chain recombines TRBV10-2 with TRBJ2-1, with D possibly being TRBD2 (5 bases). V lost 0 bases and J lost 6, with 6 bases in between. This CDR3 spans 13 amino acids. Germline V gene lookup returns CDR1 WSHSY and CDR2 SAAADI. The CDR3 reads CASSESGVNEQFF. The CDR3 DNA follows: TGCGCCAGCAGTGAGTCCGGGGTCAATGAGCAGTTCTTC.